These 15 T cell receptor beta chains were sequenced from one sample in a study of regulatory T cells in long-lasting Graves disease. CDR3-region Arm-PCR and iRepertoire HTBI primers produced the TCR beta libraries. MiXCR was run by TCRdb on the multiplex PCR reads, yielding one entry per CDR3 protein. The sample has about 380,000 distinct CDR3 sequences; about 14% are singletons. Noted time point: newly diagnosed GD, antithyroid drugs for less than 3 months. The authors made the TCR library using RNA they extracted from PBMCs. Sample: peripheral blood mononuclear cells (PBMCs), taken at new diagnosis, from a patient treated with antithyroid drugs. The receptors originated from a female donor with Graves disease.

This clonotype appeared many times. The chain links TRBV30 to TRBJ2-7; D gene uncertain. The V end lost 2 bases, the J end lost 2 bases, and 10 bases lay between the germline ends. This CDR3 has 13 amino acids. CDR1 and CDR2 (germline): GTSNPN, SVGIG (reference sequence). CDR3 sequence reads: CAWSQHSPYEQYF. In DNA, the CDR3 is TGTGCCTGGAGTCAGCACTCACCCTACGAGCAGTACTTC.

V usage is TRBV28 and J usage is TRBJ2-7; D unclear. The CDR3 has 13 amino acids. V lost 2 bases to trimming and J lost 3 bases, with 8 bases between them. Germline values: CDR1 MDHEN, CDR2 SYDVKM. The CDR3 here is CASSLSQVYEQYF. The CDR3 DNA follows: TGTGCCAGCAGTTTAAGTCAGGTCTACGAGCAGTACTTC.

This clonotype was seen many times. CDR3 nucleotide sequence: TGTGCCAGCACCCCGGGAGGGACAGCCCACAGAGAGACCCAGTACTTC. Its protein product is CASTPGGTAHRETQYF. The genes are TRBV27 and TRBJ2-5; TRBD2 is a possible D gene (8 bases). Trimming took off 7 bases at V and 4 bases at J, with 22 bases between the two ends. The germline gives CDR1 MNHEY, CDR2 SMNVEV (reference sequence). The CDR3 consists of 16 residues.

This chain joins TRBV20-1 and TRBJ2-7; 12 bases are shared with TRBD2. The CDR3 consists of 16 residues. Per germline, CDR1 DFQATT and CDR2 SNEGSKA (reference sequence). With V trimmed by 6 bases and J by 4 bases, 13 bases remained unmatched. The CDR3 DNA reads TGCAGTGCCTCCGCTAGCGGGAGGGCCATAATTTACGAGCAGTACTTC. Encoded protein: CSASASGRAIIYEQYF.

The V and J genes are TRBV20-1 and TRBJ2-1; 11 nucleotides align to TRBD1. Germline CDR1 is DFQATT and CDR2 is SNEGSKA (reference sequence). There are 13 residues in the CDR3. Trimming cost V 6 bases and J 7 bases; bases outside gene matches: 5. The CDR3 region is CSARDRGYNEQFF. The CDR3 nucleotides are TGCAGTGCCCGGGACAGGGGGTATAATGAGCAGTTCTTC.

V and J are TRBV28 and TRBJ2-7; 12 bases map to TRBD1. V was clipped by 5 bases and J by 9 bases; unmatched bases: 14. Germline lookup yields CDR1 MDHEN and CDR2 SYDVKM. The CDR3 is made up of 16 amino acids. CDR3 sequence (DNA): TGTGCCAGCAGTGATCGGGACAGGGGGCCCTCTTTAACGCAGTACTTC. This encodes CASSDRDRGPSLTQYF.

This clonotype was picked up many times. The genes are TRBV7-2 and TRBJ2-6; D remains ambiguous. The CDR3 covers 16 residues. Germline V lookup: CDR1 SGHTA, CDR2 FQGNSA. V gave up 6 bases and J gave up 0 bases, with 12 bases separating them. CDR3 sequence (DNA): TGTGCCAGCAGGTTCCGCGCTATCTCTGGGGCCAACGTCCTGACTTTC. Translated, it gives CASRFRAISGANVLTF.

This clonotype was observed at least ten times. DNA for the CDR3: TGTGCCAGCAGTTTCACTACTAGCACAGATACGCAGTATTTT. It encodes CASSFTTSTDTQYF. The V call is TRBV28, the J call TRBJ2-3; D gene unclear. Deletions cut 3 bases from V and 0 bases from J, with 7 bases between. CDR3 length: 14 residues. The germline V gene has CDR1 MDHEN and CDR2 SYDVKM.

This clonotype was observed a few times. This sequence joins TRBV20-1 and TRBJ1-2, with D tentatively TRBD1 (5 bases). CDR3 length: 13 residues. The ends were cut back, 6 bases at V and 7 bases at J, with 18 bases in the middle. Germline V gene lookup returns CDR1 DFQATT and CDR2 SNEGSKA (reference sequence). DNA for the CDR3: TGCAGTGCAAGACAGCCAGCGGCGGGTGGCTACACCTTC. Its translation: CSARQPAAGGYTF.

V and J are TRBV4-1 and TRBJ2-7, with D perhaps matching TRBD2 (5 bases). V was shortened by 1 base and J by 6 bases, with 22 bases between the two germline ends. The CDR3 runs to 17 residues. Germline V CDR1 and CDR2: MGHRA, YSYEKL. As DNA, the CDR3 is TGCGCCAGCAGCCAAGTAGCGCAGGAGCAATTCCCCCGCGAGCAGTACTTC. Amino acids: CASSQVAQEQFPREQYF.

The chain is built from TRBV19 and TRBJ2-3, with a possible D match to TRBD2 (5 bases). The CDR3 spans 14 residues. CDR1 and CDR2 from the germline V gene are LNHDA and SQIVND (reference sequence). The germline V and J ends were trimmed by 7 bases and 0 bases, with 11 bases remaining between them. The CDR3 DNA follows: TGTGCCAGTAATCGGGATTCTAGCACAGATACGCAGTATTTT. This sequence encodes CASNRDSSTDTQYF.

The chain has TRBV20-1 and TRBJ2-7; 11 bases map to TRBD1. The CDR3 length is 14 residues. V shed 2 bases, J shed 2 bases, and the junction held 2 bases outside the gene matches. Germline-derived CDR1 and CDR2 are DFQATT and SNEGSKA (reference sequence). The CDR3 region is CSARRTGGPYEQYF. As DNA, the CDR3 is TGCAGTGCTAGACGGACAGGGGGCCCCTACGAGCAGTACTTC.

This chain uses TRBV6-5 with TRBJ2-3, with D hard to call. CDR3 length equals 14 residues. CDR1 and CDR2 from the germline V gene are MNHEY and SVGAGI. The V gene lost 3 bases and the J gene lost 6 bases, with 13 bases spanning the gap. CDR3 protein: CASSYKYSEDTQYF. CDR3 coding DNA: TGTGCCAGCAGTTATAAATATTCGGAGGATACGCAGTATTTT.

This clonotype was counted ten times or more. This sequence joins TRBV6-5 and TRBJ1-2; 10 bases fit TRBD1. The germline V gene encodes CDR1 MNHEY and CDR2 SVGAGI. Trimming took 2 bases from V and 0 from J; bases not matched to a gene: 15. The CDR3 has 20 residues. The CDR3: CASSYEGMGDRGPTNYGYTF. The CDR3 coding sequence is TGTGCCAGCAGTTACGAGGGGATGGGGGACAGGGGACCGACTAACTATGGCTACACCTTC.

This clonotype was seen repeatedly, ten times or more. The V and J genes are TRBV5-1 and TRBJ1-3; D perhaps matches TRBD1 (5 bases). Trimming left V 3 bases short and J 0 bases short, with 10 bases between. Germline CDR1 SGHRS, CDR2 YFSETQ. This CDR3 is built from 15 residues. CDR3 region: CASSSDGTSGNTIYF. CDR3 DNA sequence: TGCGCCAGCAGCTCGGACGGGACCTCTGGAAACACCATATATTTT.